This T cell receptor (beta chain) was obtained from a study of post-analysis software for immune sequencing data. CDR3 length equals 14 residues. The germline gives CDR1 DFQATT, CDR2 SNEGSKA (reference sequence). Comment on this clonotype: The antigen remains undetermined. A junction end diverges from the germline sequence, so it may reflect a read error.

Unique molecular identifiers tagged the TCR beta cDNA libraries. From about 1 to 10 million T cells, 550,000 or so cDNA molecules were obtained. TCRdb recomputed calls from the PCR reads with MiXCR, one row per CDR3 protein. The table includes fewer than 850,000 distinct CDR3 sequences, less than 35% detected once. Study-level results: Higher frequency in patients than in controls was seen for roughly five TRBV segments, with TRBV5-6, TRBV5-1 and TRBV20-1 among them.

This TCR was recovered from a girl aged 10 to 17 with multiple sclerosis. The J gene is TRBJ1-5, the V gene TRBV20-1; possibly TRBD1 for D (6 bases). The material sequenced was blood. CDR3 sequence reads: CSARDNLPNQPQHF. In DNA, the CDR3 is TGCAGCGCTAGGGACAACTTGCCGAATCAGCCCCAGCATTTT.